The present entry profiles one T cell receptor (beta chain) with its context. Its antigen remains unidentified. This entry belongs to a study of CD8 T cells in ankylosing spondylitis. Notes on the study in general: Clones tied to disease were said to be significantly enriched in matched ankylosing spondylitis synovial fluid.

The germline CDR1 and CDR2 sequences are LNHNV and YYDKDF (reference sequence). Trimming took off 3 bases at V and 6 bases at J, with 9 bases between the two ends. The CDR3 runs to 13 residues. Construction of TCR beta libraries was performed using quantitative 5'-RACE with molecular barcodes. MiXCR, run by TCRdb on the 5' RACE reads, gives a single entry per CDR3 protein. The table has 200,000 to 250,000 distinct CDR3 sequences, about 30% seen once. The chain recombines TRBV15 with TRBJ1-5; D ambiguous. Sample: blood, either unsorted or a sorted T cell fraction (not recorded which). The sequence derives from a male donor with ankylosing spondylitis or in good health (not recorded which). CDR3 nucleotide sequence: TGTGCCACCAGCAGTGTGACTGGTCAGCCCCAGCATTTT. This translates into CATSSVTGQPQHF.